This TCR beta chain was recorded in a study of breast tumors, draining lymph nodes, adjacent tissues. Axillary draining lymph nodes of breast cancer patients supplied the node samples. A note on this clonotype: The antigen remains unidentified.

Findings and caveats of the study: Tumor TCR diversity was below lymph nodes but above nontumor tissue. Data only fit, rather than demonstrated, lymph node origin of most tumor T cells. Data fit most tumor T cells coming from lymph node, expanding in tumor. Compared with basal-like, luminal-like tumors shared significantly more repertoire with nontumor tissue.

V gave up 3 bases and J gave up 9 bases; unmatched junction bases: 10. The germline V gene encodes CDR1 WSHSY and CDR2 SAAADI. The CDR3 is 15 residues long. MiXCR, run by TCRdb on the multiplex PCR reads, gives a single entry per CDR3 protein. This table has approximately 210,000 distinct CDR3 sequences, roughly 32% appearing once. The chain recombines TRBV10-2 with TRBJ2-2; 7 bases map to TRBD2. This clonotype was obtained from a female donor with breast cancer. Some clones in this sample may be carry-over from other donors' samples. What was sequenced was axillary lymph node tissue. CDR3 DNA sequence: TGCGCCAGCAGTGAAGGGTGCGGGGGAACGCGGGAGCTGTTTTTT. Amino acids: CASSEGCGGTRELFF.